This T cell receptor (beta chain) emerged from a study of cytomegalovirus exposure and HLA in healthy donors. Study-wide results and caveats: Most of the CMV-associated TCR beta chains (in a later analysis) appeared to be HLA-restricted. A later analysis associated 16,951 TCR beta sequences with HLA alleles at a 0.05 false discovery rate.

Primers included in the PCR were 60 Vbeta and 13 Jbeta primers. Per the authors' pipeline: The authors later counted roughly 87 million unique TCR beta chains, 9 million to 14 million of them shared. Measured with immunoSEQ multiplex PCR; TCRdb has only the in-frame clones, and not every one. The D gene and trimming were derived from the DNA, and the V and J assignments and clone size from that table. The table includes about 76,000 clones, roughly 70% detected once. This clone has only a few counts. Its antigen is unidentified. The CDR3 covers 14 residues. V lost 0 bases and J lost 10; bases outside the gene matches: 2. The V gene's germline CDR1 is MNHNY and CDR2 SVGAGI (reference sequence).

The TCR sequence derives from a man between 60 and 75 years old in good health and CMV-seropositive. Sequencing was performed on PBMCs. This chain uses TRBV6-6 with TRBJ1-6, with TRBD1 matching 8 bases. The CDR3 DNA sequence: TGTGCCAGCAGTTACTCAACAGGGGGGTCACCCCTCCACTTT. Encoded protein: CASSYSTGGSPLHF.